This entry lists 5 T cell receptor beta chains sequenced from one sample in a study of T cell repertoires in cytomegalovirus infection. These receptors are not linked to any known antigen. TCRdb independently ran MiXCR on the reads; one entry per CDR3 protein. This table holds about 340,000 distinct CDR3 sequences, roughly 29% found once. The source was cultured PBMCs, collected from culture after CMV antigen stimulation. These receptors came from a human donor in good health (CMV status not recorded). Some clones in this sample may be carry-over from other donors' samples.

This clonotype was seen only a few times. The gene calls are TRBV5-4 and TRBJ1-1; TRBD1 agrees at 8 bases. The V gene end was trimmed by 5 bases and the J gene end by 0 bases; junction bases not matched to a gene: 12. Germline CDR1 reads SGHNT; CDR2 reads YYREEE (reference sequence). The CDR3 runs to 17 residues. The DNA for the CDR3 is TGTGCCAGCAGGCGAACAGGGGGGGCCTCCCTGAACACTGAAGCTTTCTTT. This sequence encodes CASRRTGGASLNTEAFF.

DNA for the CDR3: TGTGCCAGCAGCTTGGGGCTAGCGGGGCAAACCGGGGAGCTGTTTTTT. Translation gives CASSLGLAGQTGELFF. The V call is TRBV5-4, the J call TRBJ2-2, with 9 nucleotides matching TRBD2. Looked up from germline, CDR1 is SGHNT and CDR2 is YYREEE (reference sequence). Trimming took 0 bases from V and 5 from J; bases not matched to a gene: 5. The CDR3 has 16 residues.

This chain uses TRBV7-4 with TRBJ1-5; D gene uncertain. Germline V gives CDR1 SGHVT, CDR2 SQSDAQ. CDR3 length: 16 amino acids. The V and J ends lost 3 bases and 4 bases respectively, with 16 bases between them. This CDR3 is CASSFRIGQNNQPQHF. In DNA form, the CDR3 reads TGTGCCAGCAGCTTTAGAATCGGGCAGAATAATCAGCCCCAGCATTTT.

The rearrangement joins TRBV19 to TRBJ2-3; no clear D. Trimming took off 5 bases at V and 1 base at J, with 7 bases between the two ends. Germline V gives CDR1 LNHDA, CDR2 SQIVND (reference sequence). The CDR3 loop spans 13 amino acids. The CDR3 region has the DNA TGTGCCAGTAGTTCAGGCCGCACAGATACGCAGTATTTT. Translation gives CASSSGRTDTQYF.

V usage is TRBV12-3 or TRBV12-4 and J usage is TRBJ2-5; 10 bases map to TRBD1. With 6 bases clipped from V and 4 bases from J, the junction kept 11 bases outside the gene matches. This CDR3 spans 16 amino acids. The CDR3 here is CASSFWGQGMRETQYF. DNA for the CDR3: TGTGCCAGCAGCTTCTGGGGACAGGGGATGAGAGAGACCCAGTACTTC.